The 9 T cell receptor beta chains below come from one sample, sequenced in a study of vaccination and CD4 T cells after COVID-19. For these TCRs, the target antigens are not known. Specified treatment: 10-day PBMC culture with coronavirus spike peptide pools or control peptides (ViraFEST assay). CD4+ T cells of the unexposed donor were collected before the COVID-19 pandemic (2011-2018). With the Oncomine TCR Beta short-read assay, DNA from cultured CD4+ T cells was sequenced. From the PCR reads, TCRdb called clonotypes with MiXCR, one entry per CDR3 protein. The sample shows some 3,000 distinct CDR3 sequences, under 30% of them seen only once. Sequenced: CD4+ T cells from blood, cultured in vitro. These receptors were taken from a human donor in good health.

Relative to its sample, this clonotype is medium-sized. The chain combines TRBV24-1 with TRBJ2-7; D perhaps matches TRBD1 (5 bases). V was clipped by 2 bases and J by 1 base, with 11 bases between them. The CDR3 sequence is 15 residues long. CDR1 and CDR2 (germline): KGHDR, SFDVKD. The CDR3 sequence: CATSDSRVLSYEQYF. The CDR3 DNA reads TGTGCCACCAGTGATTCCAGGGTGCTGTCCTACGAGCAGTACTTC.

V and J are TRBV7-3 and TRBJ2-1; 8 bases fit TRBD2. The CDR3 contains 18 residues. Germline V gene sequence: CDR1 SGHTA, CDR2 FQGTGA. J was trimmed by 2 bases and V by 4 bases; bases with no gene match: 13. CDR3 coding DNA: TGTGCCAGCAGCTCGTTAGGGGATCTAGCGGGTACCTACAATGAGCAGTTCTTC. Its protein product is CASSSLGDLAGTYNEQFF.

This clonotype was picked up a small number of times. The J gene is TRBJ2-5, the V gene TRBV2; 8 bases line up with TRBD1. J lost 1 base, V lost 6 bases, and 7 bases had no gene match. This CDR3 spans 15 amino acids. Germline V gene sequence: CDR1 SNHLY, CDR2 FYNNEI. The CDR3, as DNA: TGTGCCAGCAGCCTTTATGGACAGGGCCAAGAGACCCAGTACTTC. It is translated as CASSLYGQGQETQYF.

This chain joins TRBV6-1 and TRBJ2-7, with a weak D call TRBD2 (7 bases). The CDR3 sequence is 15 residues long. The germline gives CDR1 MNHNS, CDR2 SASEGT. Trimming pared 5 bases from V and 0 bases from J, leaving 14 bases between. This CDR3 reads CASSPGGGLSYEQYF. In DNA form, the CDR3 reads TGTGCCAGCAGTCCCGGCGGGGGCCTCTCCTACGAGCAGTACTTC.

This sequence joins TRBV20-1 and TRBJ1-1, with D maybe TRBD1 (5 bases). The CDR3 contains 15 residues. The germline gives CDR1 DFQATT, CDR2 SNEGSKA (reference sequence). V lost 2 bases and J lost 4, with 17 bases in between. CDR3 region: CSARSTAISFTEAFF. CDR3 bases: TGCAGTGCTAGATCGACAGCTATCAGTTTCACTGAAGCTTTCTTT.

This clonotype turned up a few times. CDR3 region: CASSYDDRGRRNNSPLHF. As DNA, the CDR3 is TGTGCCAGCAGTTACGATGACAGGGGGCGCCGGAATAATTCACCCCTCCACTTT. The rearrangement joins TRBV6-5 to TRBJ1-6; 10 positions agree with TRBD1. CDR1 and CDR2 from the germline V gene are MNHEY and SVGAGI. The CDR3 consists of 18 residues. V shed 2 bases, J shed 5 bases, and the junction held 9 bases outside the gene matches.

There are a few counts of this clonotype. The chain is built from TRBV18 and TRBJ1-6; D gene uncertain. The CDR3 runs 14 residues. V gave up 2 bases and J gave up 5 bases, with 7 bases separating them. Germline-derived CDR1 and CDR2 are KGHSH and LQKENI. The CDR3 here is CASSPTADNSPLHF. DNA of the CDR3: TGTGCCAGCTCACCAACGGCAGATAATTCACCCCTCCACTTT.

The CDR3 bases are TGTGCCACCAGTGATAGGGACAGACTTAGCTCCTACAATGAGCAGTTCTTC. Translation gives CATSDRDRLSSYNEQFF. The chain links TRBV24-1 to TRBJ2-1; 7 positions match TRBD1. CDR1 is KGHDR and CDR2 is SFDVKD in the germline V gene. The CDR3 contains 17 residues. The V segment lost 3 bases and the J segment 0 bases; nucleotides outside the gene matches: 7.

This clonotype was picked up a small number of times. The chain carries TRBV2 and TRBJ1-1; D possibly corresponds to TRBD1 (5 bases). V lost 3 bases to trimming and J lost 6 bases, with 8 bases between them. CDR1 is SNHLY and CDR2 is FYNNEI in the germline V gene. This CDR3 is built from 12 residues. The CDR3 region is CASSDRGAEAFF. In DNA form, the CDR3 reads TGTGCCAGCAGTGACCGGGGGGCTGAAGCTTTCTTT.